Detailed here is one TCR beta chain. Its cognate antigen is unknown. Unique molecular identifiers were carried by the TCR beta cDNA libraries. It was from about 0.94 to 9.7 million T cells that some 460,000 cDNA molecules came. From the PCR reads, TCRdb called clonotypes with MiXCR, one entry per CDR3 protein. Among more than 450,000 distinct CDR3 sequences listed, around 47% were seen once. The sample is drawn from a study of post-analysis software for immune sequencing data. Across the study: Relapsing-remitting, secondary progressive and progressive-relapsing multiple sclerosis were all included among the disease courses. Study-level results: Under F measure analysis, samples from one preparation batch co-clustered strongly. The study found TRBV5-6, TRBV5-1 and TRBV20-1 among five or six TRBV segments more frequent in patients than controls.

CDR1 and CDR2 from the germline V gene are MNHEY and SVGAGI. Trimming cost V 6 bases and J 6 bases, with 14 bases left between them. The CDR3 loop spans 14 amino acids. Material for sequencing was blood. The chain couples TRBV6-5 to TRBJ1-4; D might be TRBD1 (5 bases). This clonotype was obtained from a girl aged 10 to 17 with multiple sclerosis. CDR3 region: CASRAPTGDEKLFF. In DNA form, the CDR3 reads TGTGCCAGCAGAGCACCCACAGGTGATGAAAAACTGTTTTTT.